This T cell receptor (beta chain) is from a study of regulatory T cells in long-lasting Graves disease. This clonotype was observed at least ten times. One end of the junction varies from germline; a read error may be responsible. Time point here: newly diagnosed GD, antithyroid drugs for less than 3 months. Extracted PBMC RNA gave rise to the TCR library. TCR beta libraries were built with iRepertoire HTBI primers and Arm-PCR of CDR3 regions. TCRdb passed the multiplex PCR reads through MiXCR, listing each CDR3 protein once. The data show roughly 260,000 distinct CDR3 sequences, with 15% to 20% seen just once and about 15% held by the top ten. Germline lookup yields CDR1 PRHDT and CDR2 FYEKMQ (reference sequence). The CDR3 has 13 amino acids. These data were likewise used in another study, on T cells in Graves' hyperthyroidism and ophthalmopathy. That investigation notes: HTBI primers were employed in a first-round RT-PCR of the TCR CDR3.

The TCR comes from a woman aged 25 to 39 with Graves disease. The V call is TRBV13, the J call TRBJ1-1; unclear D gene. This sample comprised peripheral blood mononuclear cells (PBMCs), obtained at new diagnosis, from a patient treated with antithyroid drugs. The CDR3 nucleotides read TGCGCCAGCAGCCCGGGAGCGACTGTAACGGGAATCTTT. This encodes CASSPGATVTGIF. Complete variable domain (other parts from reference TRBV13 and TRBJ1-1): AAGVIQSPRHLIKEKRETATLKCYPIPRHDTVYWYQQGPGQDPQFLISFYEKMQSDKGSIPDRFSAQQFSDYHSELNMSSLELGDSALYFCASSPGATVTGIFGQGTRLTVV.